Below, 2 T cell receptor beta chains from the same sample are listed, as sequenced in a study of a mutant IDH1 vaccine in newly diagnosed glioma. Time point in this sample: week 23, last vaccination. Topical imiquimod was applied with each vaccine dose, which held 300 ug of mutant IDH1 20-mer peptide. These receptors have no identified antigens. Assay used: immunoSEQ multiplex PCR; TCRdb lists only in-frame clones, some missing. The sample holds about 86,000 clones, 65% to 90% seen once. The starting material was PBMCs, obtained from a glioma patient whose treatment included an IDH1 peptide vaccine. These receptors were obtained from a young man with glioma. Some clones in this sample may be carry-over from other donors' samples.

This rearrangement joins TRBV6-5 to TRBJ2-1; 12 nucleotides match TRBD2. CDR1 MNHEY and CDR2 SVGAGI come from the germline V gene. This CDR3 is 15 amino acids long. The J segment lost 5 bases and the V segment lost 6 bases, leaving 5 bases of the junction unmatched. The CDR3 region has the DNA TGTGCCAGCAGCCGCCGGACTAGCGGGGACAATGAGCAGTTCTTC. Its protein product is CASSRRTSGDNEQFF.

V gene TRBV19 combines with J gene TRBJ2-7; the match to TRBD2 covers 10 bases. From germline, CDR1 is LNHDA and CDR2 SQIVND (reference sequence). With 2 bases clipped from V and 7 bases from J, the junction kept 14 bases outside the gene matches. This CDR3 spans 17 amino acids. CDR3 in amino acids: CASSISASGGYLREQYF. The CDR3 DNA follows: TGTGCCAGTAGTATATCGGCTAGCGGGGGATACCTACGAGAGCAGTACTTC.